A single sample gave rise to the 30 T cell receptor beta chains below, sequenced in a study of cytomegalovirus exposure and HLA in healthy donors (dated by TCRdb to about 2017). Libraries were made using the immunoSEQ multiplex PCR assay. Drawn from immuneACCESS, this table holds only the in-frame rearrangements with V and J called that TCRdb kept. Clones are partly lost; checked studies trace under half to an unresolved V gene and leave the rest unexplained. The sample contains about 140,000 clones, roughly 92% of them found a single time. The ten largest account for roughly 0.7% of the sample. Sequencing was performed on PBMCs. The receptors were sampled from a young man in good health and CMV-seronegative.

V usage is TRBV9 and J usage is TRBJ2-3, with D possibly being TRBD2 (7 bases). This CDR3 is built from 14 residues. The germline V gene encodes CDR1 SGDLS and CDR2 YYNGEE. Trimming removed 2 bases at V and 7 bases at J, with 14 bases between. CDR3 sequence reads: CASSVSGGINTQYF. CDR3 DNA sequence: TGTGCCAGCAGCGTTTCGGGGGGCATTAATACGCAGTATTTT.

This chain uses TRBV10-2 with TRBJ1-1; D remains unclear. Germline assignment: CDR1 WSHSY and CDR2 SAAADI. The germline V and J ends were trimmed by 2 bases and 0 bases, with 7 bases remaining between them. CDR3 size: 14 residues. The CDR3 is CASSEGRLNTEAFF. The CDR3 region has the DNA TGCGCCAGCAGTGAGGGCAGGCTGAACACTGAAGCTTTCTTT.

The chain is built from TRBV5-1 and TRBJ2-5; 9 bases fit TRBD1. This CDR3 has 14 amino acids. The J segment lost 3 bases and the V segment lost 4 bases, leaving 4 bases of the junction unmatched. Germline V gives CDR1 SGHRS, CDR2 YFSETQ. CDR3 bases: TGCGCCAGCAGCCCGGGGGACAGGGAAGAGACCCAGTACTTC. Protein: CASSPGDREETQYF.

The chain employs TRBV7-2 and TRBJ1-2; TRBD1 agrees at 9 bases. CDR1 is SGHTA and CDR2 is FQGNSA in the germline V gene. The CDR3 loop spans 15 amino acids. J was trimmed by 4 bases and V by 3 bases; bases with no gene match: 6. Written as DNA, the CDR3 is TGTGCCAGCAGCTTGACGGACAGGGGAAGCTATGGCTACACCTTC. Translated, it gives CASSLTDRGSYGYTF.

This clone was recorded once. The chain is built from TRBV6-6 and TRBJ2-1, with D uncertain. Trimming took 0 bases from V and 3 from J, leaving 9 bases between them. This CDR3 comprises 15 residues. The germline CDR1 and CDR2 sequences are MNHNY and SVGAGI (reference sequence). DNA for the CDR3: TGTGCCAGCAGTTACTCCCTTCAGAACTACAATGAGCAGTTCTTC. It is translated as CASSYSLQNYNEQFF.

The chain has TRBV11-3 and TRBJ2-1, with TRBD2 matching over 13 bases. Germline-derived CDR1 and CDR2 are SGHNT and YENEEA. Losses at the gene ends were 4 bases for V and 5 bases for J; bases not matched to a gene: 2. The CDR3 covers 15 residues. As DNA, the CDR3 is TGTGCCAGCAGCTCGGGACTAGCGGGGAACAATGAGCAGTTCTTC. Translated: CASSSGLAGNNEQFF.

The rearrangement joins TRBV29-1 to TRBJ2-3, with a weak D call TRBD2 (5 bases). Trimming left V 4 bases short and J 7 bases short, with 12 bases between. Germline lookup yields CDR1 SQVTM and CDR2 ANQGSEA. This CDR3 region has 12 residues. The CDR3 reads CSVANGVNTQYF. The CDR3 nucleotides are TGCAGCGTTGCGAACGGGGTGAATACGCAGTATTTT.

The chain links TRBV19 to TRBJ2-1; no clear D gene. The CDR3 has 13 amino acids. V lost 6 bases and J 6 bases, leaving 12 bases between the germline ends. The germline gives CDR1 LNHDA, CDR2 SQIVND (reference sequence). In nucleotides, the CDR3 is TGTGCCAGTAGGGCGACTTACCCCAATGAGCAGTTCTTC. Amino acids: CASRATYPNEQFF.

The gene calls are TRBV5-1 and TRBJ1-1; D unresolved. This CDR3 is built from 15 residues. V was clipped by 0 bases and J by 2 bases, with 11 bases between them. Germline V gene sequence: CDR1 SGHRS, CDR2 YFSETQ. The chain's CDR3 is CASSLEYTSNTEAFF. The CDR3 region has the DNA TGCGCCAGCAGCTTGGAATACACATCTAACACTGAAGCTTTCTTT.

V usage is TRBV10-3 and J usage is TRBJ1-3; 9 bases are a match to TRBD1. Germline loops: CDR1 ENHRY, CDR2 SYGVKD. The CDR3 is made up of 15 amino acids. The V gene end was trimmed by 2 bases and the J gene end by 2 bases; junction bases not matched to a gene: 1. This CDR3 reads CAISERQGAGNTIYF. The CDR3 nucleotides read TGTGCCATCAGTGAGAGACAGGGGGCTGGAAACACCATATATTTT.

The genes are TRBV9 and TRBJ2-1; TRBD2 matches 15 bases. The CDR3 is 16 amino acids. J lost 9 bases, V lost 0 bases, and 4 bases had no gene match. Germline CDR1 SGDLS, CDR2 YYNGEE. The CDR3 spells CASSVGTSGGVSEQFF. The CDR3 region has the DNA TGTGCCAGCAGCGTAGGGACTAGCGGGGGGGTAAGTGAGCAGTTCTTC.

The rearrangement links TRBV30 to TRBJ2-3, with 9 bases matching TRBD1. Trimming cost V 2 bases and J 3 bases; bases outside gene matches: 6. Germline values: CDR1 GTSNPN, CDR2 SVGIG (reference sequence). CDR3 length: 15 amino acids. The CDR3 sequence: CAWSPGTGRTDTQYF. CDR3 coding DNA: TGTGCCTGGAGTCCCGGGACAGGGAGGACAGATACGCAGTATTTT.

The chain combines TRBV7-9 with TRBJ2-1; TRBD2 matches at 9 bases. V was clipped by 1 base and J by 5 bases; unmatched bases: 9. Per the germline V gene, CDR1 is SEHNR and CDR2 is FQNEAQ (reference sequence). This CDR3 has 17 amino acids. The CDR3: CASSLVWRGGDDNEQFF. The CDR3 region has the DNA TGTGCCAGCAGCTTAGTGTGGCGCGGGGGGGATGACAATGAGCAGTTCTTC.

The chain combines TRBV7-9 with TRBJ2-3; tentatively, D is TRBD2 (5 bases). This CDR3 has 19 amino acids. Trimming removed 1 base from V and 4 bases from J, with 24 bases in between. The germline V gene encodes CDR1 SEHNR and CDR2 FQNEAQ (reference sequence). The CDR3 region has the DNA TGTGCCAGCAGCTTAGGGCGCTACGCGGGCCCCCATATATCAGATACGCAGTATTTT. This gives the protein CASSLGRYAGPHISDTQYF.

The chain couples TRBV19 to TRBJ1-5; no firm D call. The CDR3 is made up of 15 amino acids. The V gene's germline CDR1 is LNHDA and CDR2 SQIVND (reference sequence). The germline V and J ends were trimmed by 1 base and 4 bases, with 11 bases remaining between them. The CDR3 bases are TGTGCCAGTAGTATAGGCGAACAGCTGAATCAGCCCCAGCATTTT. Translation: CASSIGEQLNQPQHF.

The rearrangement uses TRBV11-3 and TRBJ2-7, with TRBD1 matching 7 bases. The junction had 1 base not matched to a gene; V was cut back by 5 bases and J by 3 bases. The CDR3 totals 12 residues. Germline CDR1 SGHNT, CDR2 YENEEA. DNA of the CDR3: TGTGCCAGCAGCAGACAGGGCTACGAGCAGTACGTC. Encoded protein: CASSRQGYEQYV.

The V call is TRBV5-6, the J call TRBJ2-4; possible D gene TRBD2, 5 bases. V shed 0 bases and J shed 8 bases, with 18 bases lying between them. Germline CDR1 is SGHDT and CDR2 is YYEEEE. The CDR3 runs to 16 residues. The CDR3 spells CASSLARYGEADIQYF. CDR3 in DNA: TGTGCCAGCAGCTTGGCAAGGTATGGGGAAGCGGACATTCAGTACTTC.

This chain connects TRBV11-1 to TRBJ1-2; 7 bases line up with TRBD1. The germline gives CDR1 SGHAT, CDR2 FQDESV (reference sequence). The CDR3 totals 16 residues. V shed 5 bases and J 8 bases; nucleotides not matched to a gene: 17. The CDR3 DNA follows: TGTGCCAGCAGCCCGAGAGGGACAGCCCTATTTGACGGCTACACCTTC. Residues: CASSPRGTALFDGYTF. Based on the CDR3 plus reference TRBV11-1 and TRBJ1-2, the full variable domain is EAEVAQSPRYKITEKSQAVAFWCDPISGHATLYWYRQILGQGPELLVQFQDESVVDDSQLPKDRFSAERLKGVDSTLKIQPAELGDSAMYLCASSPRGTALFDGYTFGSGTRLTVV.

The chain employs TRBV6-5 and TRBJ1-3; D is uncertain. V was pared by 2 bases and J by 7 bases, with 9 bases between. The CDR3 loop spans 13 amino acids. Germline lookup yields CDR1 MNHEY and CDR2 SVGAGI. The CDR3 reads CASSYTPGNTIYF. DNA for the CDR3: TGTGCCAGCAGTTACACACCCGGGAACACCATATATTTT.

The V gene is TRBV5-1, the J gene TRBJ2-3; D is unresolved. Between the trimmed V and J ends, which lost 2 bases and 0 bases, there was a span of 10 bases. Germline assignment: CDR1 SGHRS and CDR2 YFSETQ. CDR3 length: 15 residues. CDR3 amino acids: CASSFGQVSTDTQYF. The CDR3 nucleotides are TGCGCCAGCAGCTTTGGGCAGGTTAGCACAGATACGCAGTATTTT.

This clone was recorded only once. The gene calls are TRBV5-1 and TRBJ2-2; 9 bases fit TRBD1. With 3 bases clipped from V and 3 bases from J, the junction kept 9 bases outside the gene matches. CDR1 is SGHRS, CDR2 YFSETQ, per germline. CDR3 length: 17 amino acids. CDR3 in amino acids: CASSSAGTGLDTGELFF. CDR3 sequence (DNA): TGCGCCAGCAGCTCAGCCGGGACAGGGTTGGACACCGGGGAGCTGTTTTTT.

This sequence joins TRBV7-9 and TRBJ1-1; 7 nucleotides agree with TRBD1. Germline assignment: CDR1 SEHNR and CDR2 FQNEAQ (reference sequence). CDR3 length: 15 residues. Germline trimming cut 2 bases from V and 4 bases from J; bases unmatched to any gene: 7. The DNA of the CDR3 is TGTGCCAGCAGCTTATTGCAGGGGGTGAGCACTGAAGCTTTCTTT. Translation gives CASSLLQGVSTEAFF.

The rearrangement joins TRBV11-2 to TRBJ1-3; the D is unclear. CDR3 length equals 13 residues. The germline gives CDR1 SGHAT, CDR2 FQNNGV. V was cut by 7 bases and J by 8 bases, with 15 bases left in between. This CDR3 is CASNPSGRDTIYF. The CDR3 DNA reads TGTGCCAGCAACCCCTCAGGTCGTGACACCATATATTTT.

The V and J genes are TRBV9 and TRBJ2-3; D might be TRBD1 (5 bases). V was trimmed by 2 bases and J by 6 bases, leaving 22 bases between them. The CDR3 has 17 residues. Germline loops: CDR1 SGDLS, CDR2 YYNGEE. CDR3 amino acids: CASSVGQLGQVGDTQYF. The CDR3 DNA sequence: TGTGCCAGCAGCGTGGGGCAACTTGGCCAGGTCGGCGATACGCAGTATTTT.

This chain joins TRBV9 and TRBJ1-2; perhaps TRBD1 as D (6 bases). CDR1 is SGDLS and CDR2 is YYNGEE in the germline V gene. Trimming cost V 3 bases and J 7 bases, with 16 bases left between them. The CDR3 loop spans 14 amino acids. In DNA, the CDR3 is TGTGCCAGCAGCGATAGCGGGGGGGCCGTTGGCTACACCTTC. It translates to CASSDSGGAVGYTF.

V gene TRBV10-2 combines with J gene TRBJ2-4; D is undetermined. Germline values: CDR1 WSHSY, CDR2 SAAADI. The CDR3 covers 15 residues. V shed 3 bases and J shed 0 bases, with 9 bases lying between them. The chain's CDR3 is CASSDQALAKNIQYF. DNA for the CDR3: TGCGCCAGCAGTGACCAGGCCCTAGCCAAAAACATTCAGTACTTC.

The chain has TRBV5-6 and TRBJ1-2; the D gene is possibly TRBD1 (6 bases). CDR1 SGHDT and CDR2 YYEEEE come from the germline V gene. Trimming cost V 4 bases and J 2 bases, with 15 bases left between them. The CDR3 covers 15 residues. CDR3 nucleotides: TGTGCCAGCAGCCTCCCGGGACACCCCAACTATGGCTACACCTTC. It encodes CASSLPGHPNYGYTF.

V usage is TRBV2 and J usage is TRBJ1-5; 7 bases are shared with TRBD1. Germline lookup yields CDR1 SNHLY and CDR2 FYNNEI. The ends lost 4 bases at V and 0 bases at J; junction bases unmatched: 6. The CDR3 is made up of 16 amino acids. CDR3 DNA sequence: TGTGCCAGCAGTGGAAGGGACAGATATAGCAATCAGCCCCAGCATTTT. This gives the protein CASSGRDRYSNQPQHF.

This clone has just one count. The chain links TRBV2 to TRBJ2-2; D may be TRBD2 (5 bases). The CDR3 totals 13 residues. Germline V gives CDR1 SNHLY, CDR2 FYNNEI. V lost 6 bases to trimming and J lost 7 bases, with 12 bases between them. CDR3 sequence (DNA): TGTGCCAGCAGGCCTCGGGGAGACGGGGAGCTGTTTTTT. Translating gives CASRPRGDGELFF.

This rearrangement joins TRBV2 to TRBJ2-5, with 8 bases that match TRBD1. This CDR3 region has 14 residues. Trimming cost V 2 bases and J 4 bases; bases outside gene matches: 3. Germline assignment: CDR1 SNHLY and CDR2 FYNNEI. This CDR3 reads CASSEHQGAETQYF. Here the CDR3 DNA reads TGTGCCAGCAGTGAACACCAGGGGGCAGAGACCCAGTACTTC.